This is a list of T cell receptor beta chains from one sample in a study of blood T cell repertoires in COVID-19. Libraries were prepared by immunoSEQ multiplex PCR; TCRdb keeps only in-frame clonotypes and omits some of them. The repertoire holds some 50,000 clones, with 70% to 90% as singletons. Specimen: peripheral blood. All receptors come from a human donor in a cohort sampled during active COVID-19. The CDR3 runs from the conserved cysteine through the conserved F or W.

CASSLGRTTNTGELFF	TRBV5-4
CASSQAYNEQFF	TRBV12-3/TRBV12-4
CASSEGNYGYTF	TRBV5-6
CASSIRQGAVSGYTF	TRBV6-5
CASSHDRGIRTSYEQYF	TRBV3-1/TRBV3-2
CASSPGGYQYF	TRBV18
CASSPPGQPQETQYF	TRBV18
CASSPSGGGEQYF	TRBV7-8
CASSPRPAPGSYEQYF	TRBV21-1
CASRTGPGELFF	TRBV6-5
CASSLRQAYGYTF	TRBV28
CASSPWVTGTDYGYTF	TRBV3-1/TRBV3-2
CASSLAEGSGNQPQHF	TRBV7-9
CASSPRDRGYEQYF	TRBV18
CSVGRDSYEQYF	TRBV29-1
CASSSRTGVHTGELFF	TRBV7-3
CASSQEWASGYNEQFF	TRBV3-1/TRBV3-2
CASSLTAGGPYEQYF	TRBV27
CASSRTGTNEKLFF	TRBV7-9
CASSLVEYRVGGYTF	TRBV28
CASSQDQRHQGARIYF	TRBV4-1
CATSDLGKPQHF	TRBV24-1
CASSYGDRAYNEQFF	TRBV6-2/TRBV6-3
CASSSGTSASYEQYF	TRBV5-1
CASSTQGAPYGYTF	TRBV19
CASSLARAGGTYEQYF	TRBV7-2
CASSLGTGVWNEQFF	TRBV11-2
CASSSRVATSGANVLTF	TRBV3-1/TRBV3-2
CSASSQEASGRADEQFF	TRBV20-1
CATSDLYSGQIGYEQYF	TRBV24-1
CASSPSSGVLYEQYF	TRBV28
CASSLVASSYNEQFF	TRBV5-1